This TCR beta chain comes out of a study of CD8 T cells in Susac syndrome. From blood CD8+ and CD4+ T cells, TCR beta sequences were generated. With random hexamers, reverse transcription was performed on about 0.5 to 1 ug of RNA. Multiplex immunoSEQ PCR targeted 54 Vbeta and 13 Jbeta TCR beta segments. MiXCR was run by TCRdb on the immunoSEQ multiplex PCR reads, yielding one entry per CDR3 protein. The sample holds some 99,000 distinct CDR3 sequences, about 95% seen once. The CDR3 covers 15 residues. From germline, CDR1 is DFQATT and CDR2 SNEGSKA (reference sequence). V shed 6 bases and J shed 0 bases, with 15 bases lying between them.

The chain joins TRBV20-1 to TRBJ2-1; D possibly corresponds to TRBD2 (5 bases). The sequence came from a human donor in good health. What was sequenced was CD4+ T cells from PBMCs. The CDR3 spells CSAPIPGSSYNEQFF. The CDR3 bases are TGCAGTGCCCCAATACCTGGGAGCTCCTACAATGAGCAGTTCTTC.